Below, 14 T cell receptor beta chains from the same sample are listed, as sequenced in a study of early T cells in non-severe SARS-CoV-2 infection. TCRdb ran MiXCR on the 5' RACE reads and lists one entry per CDR3 protein. The sample has under 35,000 distinct CDR3 sequences, about 2.9% seen once. The sequenced material came from whole blood. These receptors were collected from an adult who was a healthcare worker with PCR-confirmed SARS-CoV-2 infection or an uninfected control (not recorded which).

Concerning this clonotype itself: Just one base apart from a much larger clone, this may be a read error. The chain combines TRBV10-1 with TRBJ2-1; 10 bases are a match to TRBD2. The CDR3 sequence is 15 residues long. CDR1 is WNHNN, CDR2 SYGVQD, per germline (reference sequence). The CDR3: CANSDQAGGANEQFF. In DNA, the CDR3 is TGCGCCAACAGTGACCAAGCGGGGGGGGCCAATGAGCAGTTCTTC.

This clonotype was recorded at least ten times. Germline is not matched at one junction end, which may reflect a read error. This chain joins TRBV4-1 and TRBJ1-1; D gene unclear. The CDR3 extends over 16 amino acids. Germline loops: CDR1 MGHRA, CDR2 YSYEKL. CDR3 region: CASSQPPRRANTEVFF. In DNA form, the CDR3 reads TGCGCCAGCAGCCAACCCCCGCGTAGAGCGAACACTGAAGTTTTCTTT.

In its sample, this clonotype was seen many times. The chain carries TRBV30 and TRBJ1-1; D call uncertain. Per germline, CDR1 GTSNPN and CDR2 SVGIG (reference sequence). Trimming shortened V by 0 bases and J by 9 bases, and 14 bases separated the two germline ends. The CDR3 extends over 13 amino acids. The CDR3 is CAWSVRSREKAFF. CDR3 bases: TGTGCCTGGAGTGTTCGATCGAGAGAGAAAGCTTTCTTT.

By frequency in the sample, this clonotype is medium-sized. In nucleotides, the CDR3 is TGTGCCAGCAGTGCTTTGGATCAGCCCCAGCATTTT. Its protein product is CASSALDQPQHF. The chain combines TRBV6-2 or TRBV6-3 with TRBJ1-5; D is uncertain. The CDR3 covers 12 residues. The V end was cut by 5 bases, the J end by 5 bases, with 7 bases between. The germline V gene has CDR1 MNHEY and CDR2 SVGEGT.

This clonotype was seen at least ten times. The chain recombines TRBV12-3 or TRBV12-4 with TRBJ2-1, with 10 nucleotides matching TRBD1. The CDR3 runs to 13 residues. The junction had 6 bases not matched to a gene; V was cut back by 6 bases and J by 10 bases. The CDR3 nucleotides are TGTGCCAGCAGAAGGGACAGGGGAGGCGAGCAGTTCTTC. Protein: CASRRDRGGEQFF.

Ten or more counts support this clonotype. The J gene is TRBJ2-3, the V gene TRBV29-1, with unresolved D. Per germline, CDR1 SQVTM and CDR2 ANQGSEA. Deletions cut 6 bases from V and 4 bases from J, with 8 bases between. The length of the CDR3 is 11 residues. CDR3 in DNA: TGCAGCGTGACAAAAGCAGATACGCAGTATTTT. Translated: CSVTKADTQYF.

CDR3 in DNA: TGTGCCAGCAGCCGGATTCAAGAGACCCAGTACTTC. Its protein product is CASSRIQETQYF. The genes are TRBV14 and TRBJ2-5; D is undetermined. Germline CDR1 and CDR2: SGHDN and FVKESK. Trimming shortened V by 4 bases and J by 2 bases, and 5 bases separated the two germline ends. The CDR3 extends over 12 amino acids.

This clonotype was seen repeatedly, ten times or more. V gene TRBV6-6 combines with J gene TRBJ1-1; D unclear. From germline, CDR1 is MNHNY and CDR2 SVGAGI (reference sequence). The CDR3 is 13 amino acids. The V and J ends lost 3 bases and 5 bases respectively, with 10 bases between them. CDR3 DNA sequence: TGTGCCAGCAGTTATGGGTGGGGAACTGAAGCTTTCTTT. Translation gives CASSYGWGTEAFF.

This clonotype was seen many times. V usage is TRBV29-1 and J usage is TRBJ1-1, with TRBD1 matching over 7 bases. Trimming cost V 7 bases and J 0 bases; bases outside gene matches: 5. This CDR3 spans 13 amino acids. Germline V gene data show CDR1 as SQVTM and CDR2 as ANQGSEA. CDR3 nucleotide sequence: TGCAGCGGGGGGGACAGTCTGAACACTGAAGCTTTCTTT. Translated, it gives CSGGDSLNTEAFF.

Notes on this clonotype: This could be a read error, since a much larger clone is one nucleotide away. CDR3 in amino acids: CTSSRTGFEQYV. The CDR3, as DNA: TGTACCAGCAGCAGGACAGGGTTTGAGCAGTACGTC. This rearrangement joins TRBV5-8 to TRBJ2-7; TRBD1 matches 8 bases. Germline loops: CDR1 SGHTS, CDR2 YDEGEE. The CDR3 contains 12 residues.

This clonotype occurred many times. V gene TRBV29-1 combines with J gene TRBJ2-1, with 11 bases that match TRBD2. Trimming at V came to 4 bases and at J to 9 bases, leaving 5 bases not matched to a gene. The CDR3 loop spans 13 amino acids. Germline CDR1 is SQVTM and CDR2 is ANQGSEA. CDR3 DNA: TGCAGCGTTGGTAGCGGGGGGGCCGCTGAGCAGTTCTTC. It is translated as CSVGSGGAAEQFF.

This clonotype has at least ten counts. The chain links TRBV19 to TRBJ1-4; no clear D gene. The CDR3 runs 15 residues. The germline gives CDR1 LNHDA, CDR2 SQIVND (reference sequence). The germline V and J ends were trimmed by 7 bases and 7 bases, with 19 bases remaining between them. The CDR3 nucleotides are TGTGCCAGTACCTCTCAGCCGGAAATCGGTGAAAAACTGTTTTTT. Amino acid sequence: CASTSQPEIGEKLFF.

This clonotype has at least ten counts. The chain carries TRBV20-1 and TRBJ2-1; a possible D gene is TRBD2 (6 bases). The length of the CDR3 is 18 residues. V lost 0 bases and J 2 bases, leaving 20 bases between the germline ends. CDR1 DFQATT and CDR2 SNEGSKA come from the germline V gene (reference sequence). The CDR3 reads CSARDKGGRTPTYNEQFF. The CDR3 DNA is TGCAGTGCTAGAGATAAGGGAGGTCGTACCCCCACCTACAATGAGCAGTTCTTC.

Regarding this clonotype: Given a much more abundant clone one base away, this may be a read error. This rearrangement joins TRBV5-8 to TRBJ2-3; TRBD1 agrees at 9 bases. V shed 5 bases and J 5 bases; nucleotides not matched to a gene: 9. This CDR3 has 15 amino acids. From germline, CDR1 is SGHTS and CDR2 YDEGEE. CDR3 bases: TGTGCCAGCAGGCCCACAGGGGGCACGAAAGATACGCAGTATTTT. Translating it yields CASRPTGGTKDTQYF.